This is a list of T cell receptor beta chains from one sample in a study of T cells in localized non-small cell lung cancer. TCRdb's table, derived via immunoSEQ multiplex PCR, lists solely in-frame clones and lacks some. The sample consists of about 36,000 clones, around 90% of them appearing once. Material: peripheral blood, obtained before any cancer treatment. These receptors came from a woman aged 35-75 years with stage I lung adenocarcinoma. The CDR3 runs from the conserved cysteine through the conserved F or W. D genes are given only for firm matches. Clone sizes are given selectively: once, few, many, or a class where the clone is expanded.

>-|TRBJ1-1|TRBV19|-
TGTGCCAGTAGTATCCAGGGGTTATCTGGCACTGAAGCTTTCTTT
CASSIQGLSGTEAFF
>-|TRBJ2-3|TRBV4-2|-
TGTGCCAGCAGCCAAATTTCTACCGGCACAGATACGCAGTATTTT
CASSQISTGTDTQYF
>-|TRBJ1-2|TRBV5-4|-
TGTGCCAGCAGCCCACGAACAGGGACTGGCTACACCTTC
CASSPRTGTGYTF
>-|TRBJ1-1|TRBV30|-
TGTGCCTGGAGTGTACATGTTGGGGGAGCTTTCTTT
CAWSVHVGGAFF
>-|TRBJ1-1|TRBV6-5|-
TGTGCCAGCAGTCTGACACAGAACACTGAAGCTTTCTTT
CASSLTQNTEAFF
>-|TRBJ2-2|TRBV4-1|-
TGCGCCAGCAGCCATCCAGTATTAAGGCTGGGAACCGGGGAGCTGTTTTTT
CASSHPVLRLGTGELFF
>-|TRBJ2-7|TRBV2|-
TGTGCCAGCAGTGAAACAGGGTCCCTTGTCTACGAGCAGTACTTC
CASSETGSLVYEQYF
>-|TRBJ1-4|TRBV28|TRBD1
TGTGCCACCACCCCGGGACAGGGAAGATTTTTTGGCGAAAAACTGTTTTTT
CATTPGQGRFFGEKLFF
>-|TRBJ2-7|TRBV27|TRBD2
TGTGCCAGCAGTTTATACCTCCCTTCGGCGGGGGTTGCCTACGAGCAGTACTTC
CASSLYLPSAGVAYEQYF
>-|TRBJ2-5|TRBV7-7|-
TGTGCCAGCAGCTTGGGGGGGGCCGGGTATTCAGAGACCCAGTACTTC
CASSLGGAGYSETQYF
>-|TRBJ1-2|TRBV30|-
TGTGCCTGGAGTGCCGGGTTGGGTGGCTATGGCTACACCTTC
CAWSAGLGGYGYTF
>-|TRBJ1-1|TRBV27|-
TGTGCCAGCAGTTCCCTCGCCCGGAACACTGAAGCTTTCTTT
CASSSLARNTEAFF
>-|TRBJ2-7|TRBV7-2|-
TGTGCCAGCAGCTTCTATACGCGAGGCGACGAGCAGTACTTC
CASSFYTRGDEQYF
>once|TRBJ2-7|TRBV7-9|-
TGTGCCAGCAGCTTAGTCGGCGACTCCTACGAGCAGTACTTC
CASSLVGDSYEQYF
>-|TRBJ1-5|TRBV6-5|-
TGTGCCAGTAGGCGGCAATGGGATCAGCCCCAGCATTTT
CASRRQWDQPQHF
>-|TRBJ2-2|TRBV6-5|-
TGTGCCAGCAGTTACTCGATTGTTAGGTTGGCCGGGGAGCTGTTTTTT
CASSYSIVRLAGELFF
>-|TRBJ2-1|TRBV7-3|TRBD1
TGTGCCAGCAGCTCCGGGACAGGGGACTACAATGAGCAGTTCTTC
CASSSGTGDYNEQFF
>-|TRBJ2-1|TRBV29-1|-
TGCAGCGTTGCCATGGGGTACAATGAGCAGTTCTTC
CSVAMGYNEQFF
>once|TRBJ2-6|TRBV4-1|-
TGCGCCAGCAGCCAAACTATAAAAACGCCCCCCGCGGCTGGGGCCAACGTCCTGACTTTC
CASSQTIKTPPAAGANVLTF
>-|TRBJ1-4|TRBV10-3|-
TGTGCCATCAGTGAACAGGGTGACGAAAAACTGTTTTTT
CAISEQGDEKLFF
>-|TRBJ1-1|TRBV13|TRBD1
TGTGCCAGCAGCTTAGGGGTCTACAGGGGAAACACTGAAGCTTTCTTT
CASSLGVYRGNTEAFF
>-|TRBJ2-3|TRBV7-2|-
TGTGCCAGCAGCCCACGGACTCCCCGGGGAGATACGCAGTATTTT
CASSPRTPRGDTQYF
>-|TRBJ1-1|TRBV6-1|TRBD1
TGTGCCAGCAGCCTAAACAGGGGCACTGAAGCTTTCTTT
CASSLNRGTEAFF
>-|TRBJ1-3|TRBV9|-
TGTGCCAGCAGCGTAGCGGCAGGCCTCTCTGGAAACACCATATATTTT
CASSVAAGLSGNTIYF
>-|TRBJ2-5|TRBV7-9|-
TGTGCCAGCAGCTTCAAAGAGACCCAGTACTTC
CASSFKETQYF
>-|TRBJ2-7|TRBV11-2|-
TGTGCCAGCAGCTTAGATCCGGGGACCACCTACGAGCAGTACTTC
CASSLDPGTTYEQYF
>-|TRBJ2-4|TRBV5-5|TRBD1
TGTGCCAGCAGCTTGGCCGGTGGGGACAGACAATACTTC
CASSLAGGDRQYF
>few|TRBJ1-3|TRBV9|-
TGTGCCAGCAGAAATGGTCCAGCATCCGACACCATATATTTT
CASRNGPASDTIYF
>-|TRBJ2-6|TRBV5-1|-
TGCGCCAGCGTTTTAAGATCGGTTCACAAAGTCGGGCCTTTC
CASVLRSVHKVGPF
>-|TRBJ1-2|TRBV28|TRBD1
TGTGCCACCGATTCTACAGGGGGCCGACTAGGCTACACCTTC
CATDSTGGRLGYTF
>-|TRBJ2-2|TRBV6-4|-
TGTGCCAGCAGTACCGGGGGGAACACCGGGGAGCTGTTTTTT
CASSTGGNTGELFF
>once|TRBJ1-1|TRBV18|TRBD1
TGTGCCAGCTCGGGGGGACAGCTGAACACTGAAGCTTTCTTT
CASSGGQLNTEAFF
>once|TRBJ1-6|TRBV4-1|-
TGCGCCAGCAGCCGTGTTAATTCACCCCTCCACTTT
CASSRVNSPLHF
>few|TRBJ1-5|TRBV2|-
TGTGCCAGCAGTGGGCGGAGGAGCAATCAGCCCCAGCATTTT
CASSGRRSNQPQHF
>-|TRBJ2-5|TRBV28|TRBD2
TGTGCCAGCAGTTTTGTGGGGAGGGATGAGACCCAGTACTTC
CASSFVGRDETQYF
>few|TRBJ2-2|TRBV7-7|-
TGTGCCAGCAGCTTAAGGCCAGGGTTCACAGACGGGGAGCTGTTTTTT
CASSLRPGFTDGELFF
>-|TRBJ2-1|TRBV5-6|-
TGTGCCAGCAGCTTGTGGCAGTTAGGGGGTGAGCAGTTCTTC
CASSLWQLGGEQFF
>-|TRBJ1-1|TRBV19|-
TGTGCCAGTACCCACCGTAGGGGAAACACTGAAGCTTTCTTT
CASTHRRGNTEAFF
>-|TRBJ2-2|TRBV18|TRBD1
TGTGCCAGCTCAACTCGGACAGGATACACCGGGGAGCTGTTTTTT
CASSTRTGYTGELFF
>-|TRBJ1-1|TRBV18|-
TGTGCCAGCTCACCACAGGGCATGAACACTGAAGCTTTCTTT
CASSPQGMNTEAFF